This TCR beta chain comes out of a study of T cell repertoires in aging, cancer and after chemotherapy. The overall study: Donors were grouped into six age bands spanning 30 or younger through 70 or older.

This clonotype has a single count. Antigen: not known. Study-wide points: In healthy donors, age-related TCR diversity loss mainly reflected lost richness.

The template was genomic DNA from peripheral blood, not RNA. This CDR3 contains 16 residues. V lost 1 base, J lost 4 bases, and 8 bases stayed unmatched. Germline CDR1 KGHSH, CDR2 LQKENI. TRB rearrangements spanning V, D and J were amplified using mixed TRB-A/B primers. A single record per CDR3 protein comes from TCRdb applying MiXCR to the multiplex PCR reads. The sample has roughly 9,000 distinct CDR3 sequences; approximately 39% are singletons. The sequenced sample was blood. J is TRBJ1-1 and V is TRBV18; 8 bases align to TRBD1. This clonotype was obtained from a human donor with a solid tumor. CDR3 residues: CASSPQTGDGGTEAFF. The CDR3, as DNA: TGTGCCAGCTCACCACAGACAGGGGATGGAGGCACTGAAGCTTTCTTT.